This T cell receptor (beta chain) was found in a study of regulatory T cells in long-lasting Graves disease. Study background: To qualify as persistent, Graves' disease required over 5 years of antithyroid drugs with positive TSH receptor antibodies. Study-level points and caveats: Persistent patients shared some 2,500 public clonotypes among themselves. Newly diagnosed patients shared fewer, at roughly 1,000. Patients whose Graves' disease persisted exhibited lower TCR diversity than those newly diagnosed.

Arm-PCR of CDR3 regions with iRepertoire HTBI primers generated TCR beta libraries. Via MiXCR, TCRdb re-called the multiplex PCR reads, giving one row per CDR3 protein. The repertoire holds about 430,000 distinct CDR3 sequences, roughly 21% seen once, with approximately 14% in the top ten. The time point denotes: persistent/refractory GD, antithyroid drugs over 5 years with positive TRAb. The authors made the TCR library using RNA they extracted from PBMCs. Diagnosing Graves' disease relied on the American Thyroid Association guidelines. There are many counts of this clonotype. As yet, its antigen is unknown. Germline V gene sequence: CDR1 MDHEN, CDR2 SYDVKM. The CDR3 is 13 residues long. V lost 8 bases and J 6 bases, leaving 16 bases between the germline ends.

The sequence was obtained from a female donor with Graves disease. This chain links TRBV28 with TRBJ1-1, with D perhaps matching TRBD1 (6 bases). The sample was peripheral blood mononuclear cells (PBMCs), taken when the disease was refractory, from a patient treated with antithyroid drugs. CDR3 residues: CASRPGQGSEAFF. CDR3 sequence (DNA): TGTGCCAGCCGACCGGGACAAGGCTCTGAAGCTTTCTTT. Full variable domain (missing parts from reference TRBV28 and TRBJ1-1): DVKVTQSSRYLVKRTGEKVFLECVQDMDHENMFWYRQDPGLGLRLIYFSYDVKMKEKGDIPEGYSVSREKKERFSLILESASTNQTSMYLCASRPGQGSEAFFGQGTRLTVV.